Sequencing of this T cell receptor (beta chain) was carried out in a study of blood T cells in healthy people across ages. Trimming left V 5 bases short and J 3 bases short, with 14 bases between. The CDR3 contains 15 residues. Germline V gene data show CDR1 as SGHRS and CDR2 as YFSETQ. It was with a sample-barcoded 5' primer and a J-beta primer mix that a second PCR of about 6 to 11 cycles was run. TCRdb re-called the 5' RACE reads through MiXCR, storing one row per CDR3 protein. The table includes around 800,000 distinct CDR3 sequences, around two thirds detected once. The sample comprised blood. The V and J genes are TRBV5-1 and TRBJ2-2; no firm D call. The TCR originated in a man younger than 45 in good health. CDR3 residues: CASSPDGSYTGELFF. For the CDR3, the DNA is TGCGCCAGCAGTCCGGACGGAAGTTACACCGGGGAGCTGTTTTTT.